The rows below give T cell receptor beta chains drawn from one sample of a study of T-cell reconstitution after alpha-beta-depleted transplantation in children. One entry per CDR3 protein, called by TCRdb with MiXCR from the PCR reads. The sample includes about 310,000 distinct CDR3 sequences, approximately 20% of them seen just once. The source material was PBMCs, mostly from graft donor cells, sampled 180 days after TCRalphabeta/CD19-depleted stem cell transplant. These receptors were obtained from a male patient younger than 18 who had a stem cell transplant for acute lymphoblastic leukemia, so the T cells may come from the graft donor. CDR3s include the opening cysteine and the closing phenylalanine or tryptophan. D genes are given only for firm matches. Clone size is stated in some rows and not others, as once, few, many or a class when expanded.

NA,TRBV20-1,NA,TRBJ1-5,CSAYSRGNQPQHF,TGCAGTGCTTACTCCAGGGGTAATCAGCCCCAGCATTTT
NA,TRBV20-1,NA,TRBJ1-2,CSARDEDRTYGYTF,TGCAGTGCTAGAGATGAGGACAGAACTTATGGCTACACCTTC
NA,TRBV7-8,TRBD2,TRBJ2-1,CASSLARAGRKLGNEQFF,TGTGCCAGCAGCTTAGCGCGAGCGGGAAGGAAGTTGGGCAATGAGCAGTTCTTC
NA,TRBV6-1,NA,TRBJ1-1,CASSEQGYTEAFF,TGTGCCAGCAGTGAACAGGGTTACACTGAAGCTTTCTTT
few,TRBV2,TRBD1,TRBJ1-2,CASRTRDRSYGYTF,TGTGCCAGCAGAACCCGGGACAGGTCCTATGGCTACACCTTC
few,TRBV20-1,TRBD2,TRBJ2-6,CSARSRGSGGSGANVLTF,TGCAGTGCTAGAAGCCGGGGTAGCGGGGGCTCTGGGGCCAACGTCCTGACTTTC
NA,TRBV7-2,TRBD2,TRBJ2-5,CASSLRAGAIRETQYF,TGTGCCAGCAGCTTACGAGCGGGGGCCATAAGAGAGACCCAGTACTTC
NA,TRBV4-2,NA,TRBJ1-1,CASSQDEGVGTEAFF,TGTGCCAGCAGCCAAGATGAGGGGGTAGGGACTGAAGCTTTCTTT
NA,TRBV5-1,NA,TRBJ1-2,CASSLAAYYGYTF,TGCGCCAGCAGCTTGGCCGCCTACTATGGCTACACCTTC
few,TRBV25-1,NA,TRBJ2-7,CASSGTHGGASYEQYF,TGTGCCAGCAGTGGGACACATGGGGGCGCGTCCTACGAGCAGTACTTC
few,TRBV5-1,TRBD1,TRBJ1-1,CASSLAPGTGFSFF,TGCGCCAGCAGCTTGGCCCCCGGGACAGGGTTTTCTTTCTTT
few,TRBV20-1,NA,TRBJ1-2,CSARSPGTVIANYGYTF,TGCAGTGCTAGAAGCCCCGGGACGGTTATAGCTAACTATGGCTACACCTTC
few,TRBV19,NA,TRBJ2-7,CASSISRAHEQYF,TGTGCCAGTAGTATATCGAGGGCCCACGAGCAGTACTTC
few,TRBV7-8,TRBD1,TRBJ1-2,CASSLNWGQHYGYTF,TGTGCCAGCAGCTTAAATTGGGGACAGCACTATGGCTACACCTTC
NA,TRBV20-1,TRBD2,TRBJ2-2,CSARDNRGRVVGELFF,TGCAGTGCTAGAGATAATCGCGGGAGGGTAGTCGGGGAGCTGTTTTTT
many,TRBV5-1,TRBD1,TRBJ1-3,CASSLTGTGNTIYF,TGTGCCAGCAGTTTGACAGGGACTGGAAACACCATATATTTT
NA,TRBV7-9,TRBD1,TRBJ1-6,CASSAQGRNSPLHF,TGTGCCAGCAGCGCACAGGGGAGAAATTCACCCCTCCACTTT
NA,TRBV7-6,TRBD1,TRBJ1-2,CASSLGGTGPYYGYTF,TGTGCCAGCAGCTTAGGGGGGACAGGGCCCTATTATGGCTACACCTTC
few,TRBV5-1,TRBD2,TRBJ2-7,CASSYGPSGSGDEQYF,TGCGCCAGCAGCTACGGCCCAAGCGGGAGCGGCGACGAGCAGTACTTC
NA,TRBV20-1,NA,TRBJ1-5,CSARASEGSNQPQHF,TGCAGTGCTAGAGCTTCGGAAGGGAGCAATCAGCCCCAGCATTTT
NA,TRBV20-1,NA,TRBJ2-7,CSARHRASHEQYF,TGCAGTGCCCGTCACAGGGCCTCCCACGAGCAGTACTTC
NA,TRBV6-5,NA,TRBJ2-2,CASSYRISGTGELFF,TGTGCCAGCAGTTACCGGATTTCTGGGACCGGGGAGCTGTTTTTT
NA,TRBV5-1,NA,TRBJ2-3,CASSSRWSGGGVDTQYF,TGCGCCAGCAGCTCCCGTTGGAGCGGAGGGGGTGTAGATACGCAGTATTTT
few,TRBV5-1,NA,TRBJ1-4,CASSSGYYEKLFF,TGCGCCAGCAGCTCGGGGTACTATGAAAAACTGTTTTTT
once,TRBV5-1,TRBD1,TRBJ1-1,CASSPPYHRGRRSEAFF,TGCGCCAGCAGCCCTCCCTATCACAGGGGGCGTCGTAGTGAAGCTTTCTTT
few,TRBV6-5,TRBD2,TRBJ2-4,CASSYQGTRYLQYF,TGTGCCAGCAGTTATCAAGGGACTAGATACCTTCAGTACTTC
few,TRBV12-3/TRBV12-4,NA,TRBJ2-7,CASSLARWHEQYF,TGTGCCAGCAGTTTGGCTAGATGGCACGAGCAGTACTTC
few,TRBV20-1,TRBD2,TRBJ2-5,CSARDRPGLGGETQYF,TGCAGTGCTAGAGATCGGCCGGGACTAGGGGGGGAGACCCAGTACTTC
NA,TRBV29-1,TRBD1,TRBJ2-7,CSGIQGAPNEQYF,TGCAGCGGTATCCAGGGGGCTCCCAACGAGCAGTACTTC
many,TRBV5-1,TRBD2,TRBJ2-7,CASSNQGLAGNYEQYF,TGCGCCAGCAGCAATCAGGGACTAGCGGGAAACTACGAGCAGTACTTC
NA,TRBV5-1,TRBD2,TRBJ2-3,CASSLGLAAPARTDTQYF,TGCGCCAGCAGCTTGGGACTAGCCGCCCCTGCCCGCACAGATACGCAGTATTTT
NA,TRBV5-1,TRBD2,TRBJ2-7,CASSLELARGPLYEQYF,TGCGCCAGCAGCTTGGAACTAGCGCGTGGACCCCTCTACGAGCAGTACTTC
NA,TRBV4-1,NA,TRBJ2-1,CASSPAGRKVTNEQFF,TGCGCCAGCAGCCCGGCCGGGAGAAAGGTCACCAATGAGCAGTTCTTC
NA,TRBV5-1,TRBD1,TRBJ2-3,CASSAGYRGLSTDTQYF,TGCGCCAGCAGCGCCGGGTACAGGGGCCTGAGCACAGATACGCAGTATTTT
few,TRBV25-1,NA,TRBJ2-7,CATQDHLSYEQYF,TGTGCCACCCAGGACCACCTCTCCTACGAGCAGTACTTC
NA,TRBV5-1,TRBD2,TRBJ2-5,CASSLLAGAEETQYF,TGCGCCAGCAGCTTACTAGCGGGAGCTGAAGAGACCCAGTACTTC
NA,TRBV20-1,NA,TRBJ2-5,CCARDPTEGAGETQYF,TGCTGTGCTAGAGATCCAACGGAAGGGGCGGGAGAGACCCAGTACTTC
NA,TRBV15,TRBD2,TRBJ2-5,CATSSRRGVGETQYF,TGTGCCACCAGCTCCCGACGGGGGGTTGGAGAGACCCAGTACTTC
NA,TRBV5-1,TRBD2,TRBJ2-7,CASSLVTSGIPYEQYF,TGCGCCAGCAGCTTGGTTACTAGCGGGATACCCTACGAGCAGTACTTC
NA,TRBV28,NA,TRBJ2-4,CASSLSPGLRGVQYF,TGTGCCAGCAGTTTATCCCCGGGCCTCCGAGGGGTTCAGTACTTC
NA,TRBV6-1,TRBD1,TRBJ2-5,CASREGQGSWETQYF,TGTGCCAGCAGAGAGGGACAGGGATCTTGGGAGACCCAGTACTTC
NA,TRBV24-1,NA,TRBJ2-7,CATSDFLGYEQYF,TGTGCCACCAGTGATTTTCTGGGCTACGAGCAGTACTTC
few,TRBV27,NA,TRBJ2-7,CASSLSLTTYEQYF,TGTGCCAGCAGTTTATCATTAACGACCTACGAGCAGTACTTC